The 2 T cell receptor beta chains below come from one sample, sequenced in a study of blood T cell repertoires in COVID-19. The repertoire was sequenced with immunoSEQ multiplex PCR; TCRdb's copy has only in-frame clones and lacks some. The sample holds around 250,000 clones; around 87% are singletons and the top ten take less than 4.5%. The sample was peripheral blood. The source is a man younger than 30 with active or convalescent COVID-19.

This chain uses TRBV6-1 with TRBJ2-1; the D gene is possibly TRBD1 (5 bases). Germline V gene sequence: CDR1 MNHNS, CDR2 SASEGT. The V end lost 3 bases, the J end lost 10 bases, and 22 bases lay between the germline ends. The CDR3 sequence is 16 residues long. The CDR3 bases are TGTGCCAGCAGTGACCCGGTCCGGATCAGGGCAGGAGAGCAGTTCTTC. Its protein product is CASSDPVRIRAGEQFF.

The chain couples TRBV9 to TRBJ2-1; D tentatively reads TRBD1 or TRBD2 (6 bases each). CDR1 SGDLS and CDR2 YYNGEE come from the germline V gene. Trimming shortened V by 4 bases and J by 0 bases, and 14 bases separated the two germline ends. This CDR3 is 16 amino acids long. CDR3: CASSIGGLSSYNEQFF. In nucleotides, the CDR3 is TGTGCCAGCAGCATAGGGGGACTCAGCTCCTACAATGAGCAGTTCTTC.